Listed below are T cell receptor beta chains from one sample, sequenced in a study of T cells after somatic rescue of genetic block. Generated by immunoSEQ multiplex PCR, the TCRdb table keeps only in-frame clones and is missing some. The repertoire includes 65,000 to 70,000 clones, about 90% of them detected once, and just under 3% sits in the top ten. The sequenced material came from peripheral blood mononuclear cells (PBMCs). These TCRs come from a man aged 35 to 55. The CDR3 runs from the conserved cysteine through the conserved F or W. Fields, in order: V gene, J gene, CDR3 protein.

TRBV9,TRBJ1-1,CASSAGTGGLITEAFF
TRBV6-1,TRBJ2-5,CASSYQETQYF
TRBV5-1,TRBJ1-1,CASSLGSGTGRFAATEAFF
TRBV19,TRBJ1-1,CASSFSLGTEAFF
TRBV28,TRBJ2-3,CASSSGGKATDTQYF
TRBV10-2,TRBJ2-2,CASRGRDGTGELFF
TRBV6-5,TRBJ2-5,CASSWTPGVQETQYF
TRBV30,TRBJ1-3,CAWSRRSGNTIYF
TRBV18,TRBJ2-3,CASSPGTVKDTQYF
TRBV11-2,TRBJ1-3,CASSLGERTTSSGNTIYF
TRBV7-9,TRBJ1-2,CASSFGQDYGYTF
TRBV18,TRBJ1-2,CASSPDTSGYGYTF
TRBV18,TRBJ2-1,CASSPRPYNEQFF
TRBV5-1,TRBJ2-1,CASSLLGGYNEQFF
TRBV4-1,TRBJ1-2,CASSLTGTSNYGYTF
TRBV11-2,TRBJ2-5,CASSRPAGTQTGETQYF
TRBV27,TRBJ1-2,CASSSSGDRSGYTF
TRBV11-2,TRBJ2-6,CASSFSGANVLTF
TRBV7-3,TRBJ2-7,CASSSTGGPYEQYF
TRBV28,TRBJ2-7,CASSLSGLEQYF
TRBV29-1,TRBJ1-5,CSVVGGTNQPQHF
TRBV11-2,TRBJ2-5,CASSLVAGVGETQYF
TRBV6-5,TRBJ2-7,CASSYSDSYSYEQYF
TRBV2,TRBJ1-5,CASSSEGGYNSNQPQHF